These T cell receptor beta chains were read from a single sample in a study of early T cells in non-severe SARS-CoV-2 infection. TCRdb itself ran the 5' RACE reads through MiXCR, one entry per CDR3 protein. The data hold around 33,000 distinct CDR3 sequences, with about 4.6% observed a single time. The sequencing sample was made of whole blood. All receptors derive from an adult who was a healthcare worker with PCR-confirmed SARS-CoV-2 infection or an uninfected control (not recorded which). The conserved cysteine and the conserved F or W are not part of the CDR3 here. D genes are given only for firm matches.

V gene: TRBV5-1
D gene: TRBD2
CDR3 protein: ASSLRSGERETQY

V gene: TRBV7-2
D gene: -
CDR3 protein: ASSLGTRIMGTQY

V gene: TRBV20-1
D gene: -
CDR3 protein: SAFLSRGTDTQY

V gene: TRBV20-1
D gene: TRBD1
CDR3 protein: SANRGLNQPQH

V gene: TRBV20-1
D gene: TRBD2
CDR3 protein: SAAQAGGTDTQY

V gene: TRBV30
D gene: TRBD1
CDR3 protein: AWKDTGEGQPQH

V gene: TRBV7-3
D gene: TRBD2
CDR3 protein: ASSSGLADRTDTQY

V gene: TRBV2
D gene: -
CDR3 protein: ASSSGPLRETQY

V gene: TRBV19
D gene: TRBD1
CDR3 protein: ASSSDRVKGYT

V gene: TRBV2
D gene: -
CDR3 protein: ASRRQSSSYNEQF

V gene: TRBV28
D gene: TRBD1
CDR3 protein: ASSLADRGNSPLH

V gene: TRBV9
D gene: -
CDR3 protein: ASSVTGTTYEQY

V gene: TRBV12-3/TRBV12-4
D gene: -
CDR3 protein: ASSLRQGPFEAF

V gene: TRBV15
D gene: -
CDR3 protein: ATLHSGSGTGELF

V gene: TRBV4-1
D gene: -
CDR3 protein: ASSHLPQPGANTDTQY

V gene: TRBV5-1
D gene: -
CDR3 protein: ASSLGVGGNLQETQY

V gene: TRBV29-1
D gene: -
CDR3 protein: SVFVNQETQY

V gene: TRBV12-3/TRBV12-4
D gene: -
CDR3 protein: ASSLAQYGYT

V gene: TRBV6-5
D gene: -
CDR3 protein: ASSYFWSPSYNEQF

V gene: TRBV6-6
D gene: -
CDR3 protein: ASSYERPPGNTIY

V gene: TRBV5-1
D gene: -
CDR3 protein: ASSLGGTSNYGYT

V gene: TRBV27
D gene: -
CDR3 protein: ASSPLEGNEQF